This record looks at one TCR beta chain sequence and its context. The CDR3 extends over 15 amino acids. Germline CDR1 and CDR2: SGHRS and YFSETQ. The V end lost 2 bases, the J end lost 2 bases, and 13 bases lay between the germline ends. This sample is part of a study of blood T cell repertoires in COVID-19. Turning to the study itself: Acute-phase and convalescent COVID-19 samples originated in the United States, Italy and Spain.

Only in-frame clones appear in the TCRdb table, and some are missing; sequencing was by immunoSEQ multiplex PCR. The repertoire holds 160,000 or so clones, with more than 75% as singletons. In terms of age and location, participants ranged from roughly 18 to 95 years and lived in about two dozen US areas. Clinical histories supplied by participants themselves formed the basis of cohort assignment. The gene calls are TRBV5-1 and TRBJ2-5; D gene unclear. Sample: PBMCs or T cells enriched from blood (not recorded which). The source is a human donor with acute COVID-19. The donor label of this sample is uncertain. The CDR3 region has the DNA TGCGCCAGCAGCTTACACGCAGGCCTACAAGAGACCCAGTACTTC. Translating it yields CASSLHAGLQETQYF.